The 17 T cell receptor beta chains listed next were all sequenced from one sample in a study of blood T cell repertoires in COVID-19. Data came from immunoSEQ multiplex PCR; TCRdb stores just in-frame clones and leaves some out. The sample yields about 160,000 clones, about 80% seen once. The material sequenced was peripheral blood. Every receptor here comes from a man between 70 and 80 years old who had recovered from COVID-19.

The chain combines TRBV5-1 with TRBJ2-5, with TRBD2 as a possible D gene (6 bases). V was pared by 0 bases and J by 5 bases, with 14 bases between. The CDR3 runs to 15 residues. CDR1 SGHRS and CDR2 YFSETQ come from the germline V gene. The CDR3 bases are TGCGCCAGCAGCTTGGTGGGGGGAGCAGGGGAGACCCAGTACTTC. It codes for CASSLVGGAGETQYF.

The J gene is TRBJ2-7, the V gene TRBV9; D is unclear. V dropped 4 bases and J dropped 0 bases, with 11 bases sitting between them. Germline V gene data show CDR1 as SGDLS and CDR2 as YYNGEE. The CDR3 spans 14 residues. Written as DNA, the CDR3 is TGTGCCAGCAGCCCCCAGACAACCTCCTACGAGCAGTACTTC. Encoded protein: CASSPQTTSYEQYF.

V gene TRBV28 combines with J gene TRBJ1-3, with D unresolved. This CDR3 has 13 amino acids. The V and J ends lost 7 bases and 2 bases respectively, with 9 bases between them. CDR1 and CDR2 from the germline V gene are MDHEN and SYDVKM. CDR3 residues: CASTGGAGNTIYF. The CDR3 DNA follows: TGTGCCAGCACCGGCGGGGCTGGAAACACCATATATTTT.

The J gene is TRBJ2-7, the V gene TRBV2, with a possible D match to TRBD2 (6 bases). V was trimmed by 4 bases and J by 4 bases, leaving 8 bases between them. The CDR3 is 12 residues long. Germline CDR1 reads SNHLY; CDR2 reads FYNNEI. CDR3: CASSVRGYEQYF. The CDR3 DNA is TGTGCCAGCAGTGTCCGGGGGTACGAGCAGTACTTC. Supplemented by reference TRBV2 and TRBJ2-7, the full variable domain reads EPEVTQTPSHQVTQMGQEVILRCVPISNHLYFYWYRQILGQKVEFLVSFYNNEISEKSEIFDDQFSVERPDGSNFTLKIRSTKLEDSAMYFCASSVRGYEQYFGPGTRLTVT.

V and J are TRBV27 and TRBJ2-7; 7 bases agree with TRBD2. Trimming took 7 bases from V and 1 from J; bases not matched to a gene: 4. The CDR3 sequence is 13 residues long. Germline lookup yields CDR1 MNHEY and CDR2 SMNVEV (reference sequence). CDR3 DNA sequence: TGTGCCAGCAAGAAGCGGGAATCCTACGAGCAGTACTTC. As protein: CASKKRESYEQYF.

The J gene is TRBJ2-7, the V gene TRBV5-1, with 14 nucleotides matching TRBD2. Germline CDR1 and CDR2: SGHRS and YFSETQ. This CDR3 is 17 amino acids long. The V gene end was trimmed by 1 base and the J gene end by 7 bases; junction bases not matched to a gene: 10. The CDR3 DNA is TGCGCCAGCAGCTTGTCGGGACTAGCGGGAGCGGGGGGTGAGCAGTACTTC. This codes for CASSLSGLAGAGGEQYF.

The chain is built from TRBV3-1 (or the pseudogene TRBV3-2) and TRBJ2-1; a possible D gene is TRBD2 (5 bases). Trimming pared 3 bases from V and 2 bases from J, leaving 14 bases between. The CDR3 has 16 residues. CDR1 LGHDT and CDR2 YNNKEL come from the germline V gene (reference sequence). Here the CDR3 DNA reads TGTGCCAGCAGCCACGTTCGAGGGCAGACCTACAATGAGCAGTTCTTC. Translated: CASSHVRGQTYNEQFF.

This rearrangement joins TRBV19 to TRBJ2-1, with TRBD2 identical over 7 bases. The CDR3 length is 14 residues. V gave up 9 bases and J gave up 0 bases; unmatched junction bases: 5. The germline V gene encodes CDR1 LNHDA and CDR2 SQIVND (reference sequence). The chain's CDR3 is CASRAGSSYNEQFF. The CDR3 DNA sequence: TGTGCCAGCAGAGCGGGGAGCTCCTACAATGAGCAGTTCTTC. Complete variable domain (other parts from reference TRBV19 and TRBJ2-1): DGGITQSPKYLFRKEGQNVTLSCEQNLNHDAMYWYRQDPGQGLRLIYYSQIVNDFQKGDIAEGYSVSREKKESFPLTVTSAQKNPTAFYLCASRAGSSYNEQFFGPGTRLTVL.

The chain employs TRBV10-3 and TRBJ2-7, with 12 bases matching TRBD2. Germline V gives CDR1 ENHRY, CDR2 SYGVKD. The junction had 7 bases not matched to a gene; V was cut back by 7 bases and J by 3 bases. The CDR3 covers 15 residues. Here the CDR3 DNA reads TGTGCCATCACTGCGACTAGCGGGAGAATCTACGAGCAGTACTTC. The encoded protein is CAITATSGRIYEQYF.

This clone was counted between two and nine times. The chain uses TRBV10-3 and TRBJ1-4; D remains ambiguous. CDR1 ENHRY and CDR2 SYGVKD come from the germline V gene. The V gene lost 10 bases and the J gene lost 8 bases, with 23 bases spanning the gap. This CDR3 is built from 15 residues. The CDR3 sequence is CATSRRELNGEKLFF. The CDR3 region has the DNA TGTGCCACCTCACGGAGGGAACTCAACGGCGAAAAACTGTTTTTT.

This clone was observed a handful of times. In DNA form, the CDR3 reads TGTGCCAGCAGCCAACAGGGGCACCATAATTCACCCCTCCACTTT. This encodes CASSQQGHHNSPLHF. This sequence joins TRBV3-1 (or the pseudogene TRBV3-2) and TRBJ1-6; D may be TRBD1 (6 bases). The CDR3 covers 15 residues. Trimming removed 2 bases from V and 5 bases from J, with 10 bases in between. The germline V gene has CDR1 LGHDT and CDR2 YNNKEL (reference sequence).

This clone was detected only once. The chain combines TRBV11-2 with TRBJ2-5, with TRBD1 identical over 7 bases. Germline CDR1 SGHAT, CDR2 FQNNGV. This CDR3 spans 16 amino acids. J gave up 1 base and V 1 base, and 6 bases lay outside the gene matches. Here the CDR3 reads CASSLVPTGTQETQYF. CDR3 DNA: TGTGCCAGCAGCTTAGTCCCGACAGGGACCCAAGAGACCCAGTACTTC.

V and J are TRBV7-8 and TRBJ2-2; 8 positions agree with TRBD1. The V gene's germline CDR1 is SGHVS and CDR2 FQNEAQ. J was trimmed by 6 bases and V by 1 base; bases with no gene match: 10. This CDR3 region has 17 residues. The CDR3: CASSLDVWTGKPGELFF. The CDR3 DNA reads TGTGCCAGCAGCTTAGACGTGTGGACAGGGAAACCCGGGGAGCTGTTTTTT.

The chain employs TRBV7-9 and TRBJ1-4, with 8 bases matching TRBD1. Trimming cost V 5 bases and J 7 bases; bases outside gene matches: 6. The CDR3 extends over 14 amino acids. The V gene's germline CDR1 is SEHNR and CDR2 FQNEAQ (reference sequence). The CDR3 DNA is TGTGCCAGCAGCCAAGGACAGGGCGGTGAAAAACTGTTTTTT. It encodes CASSQGQGGEKLFF.

The chain links TRBV7-9 to TRBJ2-1, with D possibly being TRBD2 (6 bases). CDR1 is SEHNR, CDR2 FQNEAQ, per germline (reference sequence). The CDR3 extends over 15 amino acids. The V end was cut by 6 bases, the J end by 7 bases, with 19 bases between. The CDR3 region has the DNA TGTGCCAGCAGTCCAAAGTTGCGGGAAGGGAATGAGCAGTTCTTC. It specifies CASSPKLREGNEQFF.

In this sample, this clone turned up once. The chain couples TRBV12-3 or TRBV12-4 to TRBJ1-1, with unresolved D. This CDR3 has 13 residues. The V and J ends lost 3 bases and 1 base respectively, with 6 bases between them. The CDR3 spells CASSFRRNTEAFF. As DNA, the CDR3 is TGTGCCAGCAGTTTTCGCAGGAACACTGAAGCTTTCTTT.

The genes are TRBV6-6 and TRBJ1-1; 7 nucleotides line up with TRBD1. CDR1 and CDR2 from the germline V gene are MNHNY and SVGAGI (reference sequence). V lost 6 bases to trimming and J lost 5 bases; unmatched junction nucleotides: 6. The CDR3 covers 13 residues. Written as DNA, the CDR3 is TGTGCCAGCAGCGAGGGGGCAGGAACTGAAGCTTTCTTT. Translation gives CASSEGAGTEAFF.